This T cell receptor beta chain comes out of a study of cytomegalovirus exposure and HLA in healthy donors. Study findings and constraints: The productive fraction for most TCR beta V segments was about 90% or about 30% in an earlier analysis.

There were likely unrecorded immune exposures, though donors were nominally healthy when sampled. As for this clone: Its antigen is unknown.

V was clipped by 1 base and J by 6 bases, with 16 bases between them. The CDR3 sequence is 15 residues long. Germline values: CDR1 MNHNS, CDR2 SASEGT. 13 Jbeta primers and 60 Vbeta primers were used for the PCR. The protocol was immunoSEQ multiplex PCR, while the TCRdb copy is restricted to in-frame clones and leaves out a portion. The profile covers 160,000 or so clones, with around 73% appearing a single time and about 1.5% taken by the ten largest. The sequencing sample was made of PBMCs. This rearrangement joins TRBV6-1 to TRBJ2-7; possibly TRBD1 for D (7 bases). This TCR was sampled from a male donor in good health and CMV-seronegative. CDR3 DNA sequence: TGTGCCAGCAGTGAAGGATGGACAGGAGGGGCCGAGCAGTACTTC. Amino acids: CASSEGWTGGAEQYF.